Given below is one T cell receptor (beta chain) in context. This clonotype was recorded at least ten times. Its antigen has not been determined. One end of the junction does not line up with germline, which may come from a read error. TCR cDNA was synthesized by 5'RACE template switching, through which a universal primer site and unique molecular identifiers were introduced. Priming of cDNA synthesis was performed from both the TCR alpha and TCR beta constant segments. Library amplification involved two PCR steps, and the second step added sample barcodes and sequencing adapters. Sequencing of libraries was done on Illumina HiSeq 2500 (2x100 bp) or NovaSeq (2x150 bp). The study's processing was this. Demultiplexing of reads and collapsing into UMI consensus sequences were performed with MIGEC, and V(D)J alignment was carried out with MiXCR. Vaccine-responding clonotypes were identified with edgeR using replicate PBMC samples, with FDR below 0.01 and a log2 fold change above 5 up to day 15 being required. CD4 or CD8 identity was assigned to each bulk clonotype according to whether the clonotype was present at higher abundance in the sequenced CD4 repertoire or the sequenced CD8 repertoire. TCRdb passed the public sequencing reads through fastp at Q25 and MiXCR, retaining productive beta sequences. Identical CDR3 protein sequences are pooled into one entry, listed with their most common genes and DNA. TCRdb's processing, not the study's, gives the V and J calls here. For this sample there are about 74,000 distinct CDR3 sequences; more than 5.5% appear just once. The ten largest account for roughly 33% of the sample.

Interpreted using the paper, the treatment or condition label stands for: live attenuated yellow fever vaccine strain. A standard Ficoll-Paque protocol was used to isolate PBMCs from peripheral blood. Dynabeads CD4 and CD8 positive selection kits were used to isolate CD4 and CD8 T-cell fractions. TriZol was used to extract RNA from bulk PBMCs, from CD4 and CD8 fractions, and from dextramer-positive and dextramer-negative fractions. Based on the germline V gene, the CDR1 and CDR2 sequences are SGHTA and FQGNSA. The CDR3 starts with the cysteine, ends with the phenylalanine, and has 14 residues. Only the CDR3 region is kept as DNA, spanning 42 bases read in frame from base 1. These data come from a study of T cells after yellow fever vaccination (dated by TCRdb to the late 2010s). As for the study more broadly: The SMART-Seq v4 Ultra Low Input RNA kit was used to prepare libraries from fractions with low cell numbers. Blood samples were taken at several timepoints before and after primary and secondary immunization, and bulk PBMC replicates and cell subsets were isolated. To track T-cell clones before and after primary and booster YFV17D yellow fever vaccination, bulk TCR alpha and beta repertoires were sequenced longitudinally. Two healthy male donors, one aged 18 to 30 and one aged 30 to 40 years, were included in the cohort. General conclusions and limits of the study: Because abundant contaminating clonotypes from the bulk population could be contained in FACS-sorted repertoires, computational filtering was required. The secondary T-cell response was weaker than the primary response but faster, peaking on day 5 instead of day 15. A small fraction of clonotypes appeared in both the CD4 and CD8 compartments, likely as a result of convergent recombination. After the booster, most of the clones that had expanded following primary vaccination were detected again (96% of CD4 and roughly 90% of CD8), which suggests that memory was broadly maintained. The study included only two donors, which limits how far the findings can be generalized.

This clonotype was obtained from a young man who received the YFV17D yellow fever vaccine. The starting material was CD8+ T cells sorted from PBMCs, obtained around 5 days after the first yellow fever vaccination. The receptor chain draws on TRBV7-2 and TRBJ2-3, with the D gene not clear enough to name. The CDR3 is CASSPLTPPDTKYF. DNA sequence: TGTGCCAGCAGCCCCCTCACGCCCCCAGATACGAAGTATTTT.